One sample yielded the 30 T cell receptor beta chains listed below, sequenced in a study of T cell responses to AZD1222 COVID-19 vaccine (dated by TCRdb to about 2021). Read against the paper, the sample's time point label means: baseline before first vaccination. The library relied on the immunoSEQ multiplex PCR assay. This immuneACCESS table, as held by TCRdb, lists in-frame sequences with V and J called but not all clones. Of the missing ones, under half trace to an unresolved V gene in checked studies; the others have no known cause. This sample comprises 70,000 to 80,000 clones, about nine tenths of them detected only once. Of the sample, over 2% falls within the top ten clones. Material: peripheral blood, obtained on day 0 of AZD1222 vaccination. The origin of the receptors is an adult in good health.

The chain combines TRBV19 with TRBJ1-4; 8 bases map to TRBD1. The CDR3 totals 16 residues. CDR1 is LNHDA and CDR2 is SQIVND in the germline V gene (reference sequence). The V segment lost 6 bases and the J segment 8 bases; nucleotides outside the gene matches: 14. CDR3: CASSGPGTGLFEKLFF. Here the CDR3 DNA reads TGTGCCAGTAGCGGCCCCGGGACAGGTCTTTTCGAAAAACTGTTTTTT.

In DNA, the CDR3 is TGTGCCAGCAGCTTCATAGGCGGGGGTAGGAATGAGCAGTTCTTC. Translation: CASSFIGGGRNEQFF. The chain combines TRBV5-6 with TRBJ2-1; 7 positions match TRBD2. Looked up from germline, CDR1 is SGHDT and CDR2 is YYEEEE. The CDR3 contains 15 residues. With 2 bases clipped from V and 7 bases from J, the junction kept 9 bases outside the gene matches.

The V and J genes are TRBV28 and TRBJ1-5; 9 bases map to TRBD1. CDR1 and CDR2 from the germline V gene are MDHEN and SYDVKM. The length of the CDR3 is 15 residues. Unmatched junction bases numbered 3, after V lost 4 bases and J lost 2 bases. This chain's CDR3 is CASSSRQGGNQPQHF. The CDR3 region has the DNA TGTGCCAGCAGTTCAAGACAGGGGGGCAATCAGCCCCAGCATTTT.

The rearrangement joins TRBV6-1 to TRBJ1-2, with a weak D call TRBD1 (6 bases). This CDR3 has 15 residues. V lost 3 bases and J 4 bases, leaving 15 bases between the germline ends. CDR1 is MNHNS and CDR2 is SASEGT in the germline V gene. In nucleotides, the CDR3 is TGTGCCAGCAGTGACGGGAATGACAGGTCCTATGGCTACACCTTC. Its translation: CASSDGNDRSYGYTF.

The CDR3 DNA follows: TGTGCCAGCAGTCCCACGGGTCCTTATGGCTACACCTTC. This sequence encodes CASSPTGPYGYTF. V gene TRBV28 combines with J gene TRBJ1-2; D call uncertain. Germline loops: CDR1 MDHEN, CDR2 SYDVKM. V was pared by 5 bases and J by 5 bases, with 12 bases between. This CDR3 has 13 amino acids.

The count of this clone is one. The rearrangement uses TRBV3-1 (or the pseudogene TRBV3-2) and TRBJ2-1, with D unclear. Germline CDR1 is LGHDT and CDR2 is YNNKEL (reference sequence). The CDR3 is made up of 13 amino acids. Trimming removed 2 bases at V and 8 bases at J, with 10 bases between. CDR3 nucleotides: TGTGCCAGCAGCCAATCTCTAGTCGATGAGCAGTTCTTC. It translates to CASSQSLVDEQFF.

This chain connects TRBV27 to TRBJ2-5, with 9 bases fitting TRBD1. The V and J ends lost 8 bases and 1 base, in that order; junction bases with no gene match: 2. CDR1 MNHEY and CDR2 SMNVEV come from the germline V gene (reference sequence). There are 13 residues in the CDR3. CDR3 coding DNA: TGTGCCAGCGGGACAGGGACCCAAGAGACCCAGTACTTC. It encodes CASGTGTQETQYF.

The V and J genes are TRBV30 and TRBJ2-3; D possibly corresponds to TRBD2 (6 bases). Germline values: CDR1 GTSNPN, CDR2 SVGIG (reference sequence). Trimming removed 8 bases at V and 0 bases at J, with 18 bases between. The CDR3 spans 15 residues. The CDR3 region is CAQYPKRASTDTQYF. The CDR3 region has the DNA TGTGCCCAGTACCCCAAGCGGGCTAGCACAGATACGCAGTATTTT.

The genes are TRBV18 and TRBJ1-5; weak D call: TRBD1 (5 bases). V was trimmed by 0 bases and J by 2 bases, leaving 11 bases between them. CDR3 length equals 16 residues. Per germline, CDR1 KGHSH and CDR2 LQKENI. CDR3 amino acids: CASSPPLSRGNQPQHF. As DNA, the CDR3 is TGTGCCAGCTCACCACCTTTAAGCAGGGGCAATCAGCCCCAGCATTTT.

The chain is built from TRBV4-2 and TRBJ2-2; 7 bases are shared with TRBD2. The CDR3 contains 16 residues. The germline V gene has CDR1 LGHNA and CDR2 YNFKEQ. The J segment lost 6 bases and the V segment lost 1 base, leaving 8 bases of the junction unmatched. The CDR3 nucleotides are TGTGCCAGCAGCCAAGGGGCGGGAGTCTCCCCCGGGGAGCTGTTTTTT. Encoded protein: CASSQGAGVSPGELFF.

The chain couples TRBV7-9 to TRBJ1-5; possible D gene TRBD1, 5 bases. CDR3 size: 19 residues. Trimming took 5 bases from V and 3 from J, leaving 26 bases between them. The V gene's germline CDR1 is SEHNR and CDR2 FQNEAQ (reference sequence). The CDR3 sequence: CASSPLEYSGIGVNQPQHF. Here the CDR3 DNA reads TGTGCCAGCAGCCCCCTGGAGTACTCTGGAATAGGGGTCAATCAGCCCCAGCATTTT.

V and J are TRBV6-5 and TRBJ1-2; D remains ambiguous. Between the trimmed V and J ends, which lost 6 bases and 4 bases, there was a span of 12 bases. CDR1 and CDR2 from the germline V gene are MNHEY and SVGAGI. CDR3 length: 13 amino acids. The CDR3 sequence: CASRGLGSYGYTF. CDR3 coding DNA: TGTGCCAGCAGGGGCTTGGGAAGCTATGGCTACACCTTC.

This clone has just one count. The chain links TRBV11-2 to TRBJ2-7, with a weak D call TRBD2 (7 bases). V dropped 5 bases and J dropped 6 bases, with 29 bases sitting between them. The CDR3 consists of 18 residues. Germline V CDR1 and CDR2: SGHAT, FQNNGV. Here the CDR3 reads CASSRDLYRAGEGVEQYF. The CDR3 DNA reads as TGTGCCAGCAGCAGGGACCTATACCGCGCGGGAGAGGGGGTCGAGCAGTACTTC.

This clone was picked up a small number of times. The chain uses TRBV5-4 and TRBJ1-2; TRBD1 aligns across 9 bases. Germline V lookup: CDR1 SGHNT, CDR2 YYREEE (reference sequence). The CDR3 spans 15 residues. J gave up 4 bases and V 2 bases, and 6 bases lay outside the gene matches. In nucleotides, the CDR3 is TGTGCCAGCAGCTTACCGGGACAGGGCCTCTATGGCTACACCTTC. It translates to CASSLPGQGLYGYTF.

The chain links TRBV4-3 to TRBJ1-6; tentatively, D is TRBD1 (6 bases). The ends were cut back, 1 base at V and 10 bases at J, with 14 bases in the middle. Germline loops: CDR1 LGHNA, CDR2 YSLEER. CDR3 length: 15 amino acids. In DNA, the CDR3 is TGCGCCAGCAGCCAAGGGCCAGGGGCAACATCACCCCTCCACTTT. As protein: CASSQGPGATSPLHF.

This chain links TRBV19 with TRBJ2-7; 8 bases are shared with TRBD1. V shed 7 bases, J shed 1 base, and the junction held 9 bases outside the gene matches. The CDR3 length is 15 residues. The germline gives CDR1 LNHDA, CDR2 SQIVND (reference sequence). CDR3 coding DNA: TGTGCCAGTACCAAAGGAACAGGGGGGTCCTACGAGCAGTACTTC. It specifies CASTKGTGGSYEQYF. The variable domain in full, with the rest retrieved from reference TRBV19 and TRBJ2-7, is DGGITQSPKYLFRKEGQNVTLSCEQNLNHDAMYWYRQDPGQGLRLIYYSQIVNDFQKGDIAEGYSVSREKKESFPLTVTSAQKNPTAFYLCASTKGTGGSYEQYFGPGTRLTVT.

J is TRBJ1-1 and V is TRBV3-1 (or the pseudogene TRBV3-2); tentatively, D is TRBD1 (6 bases). Germline V gene data show CDR1 as LGHDT and CDR2 as YNNKEL (reference sequence). The CDR3 contains 14 residues. V was cut by 1 base and J by 4 bases, with 10 bases left in between. CDR3 bases: TGTGCCAGCAGCCAAGCGGGGGGGCGCACTGAAGCTTTCTTT. Its translation is CASSQAGGRTEAFF.

The chain carries TRBV19 and TRBJ2-3; 8 bases agree with TRBD2. Germline CDR1 and CDR2: LNHDA and SQIVND (reference sequence). This CDR3 is built from 16 residues. After removal of 7 bases from V and 2 bases from J, the junction contained 11 bases not matched to a gene. The CDR3 sequence is CASTPDRAGATDTQYF. CDR3 DNA sequence: TGTGCCAGTACCCCGGATCGAGCGGGAGCCACAGATACGCAGTATTTT.

The chain employs TRBV6-2 or TRBV6-3 and TRBJ2-1; D is ambiguous. Trimming left V 2 bases short and J 6 bases short, with 14 bases between. The CDR3 is made up of 15 amino acids. Germline CDR1 reads MNHEY; CDR2 reads SVGEGT. This chain's CDR3 is CASSYRARVGNEQFF. CDR3 in DNA: TGTGCCAGCAGTTACAGGGCTAGAGTTGGCAATGAGCAGTTCTTC.

This clone was found a few times. The J gene is TRBJ2-1, the V gene TRBV7-3; 7 bases match TRBD2. This CDR3 has 18 amino acids. The trim removed 0 bases at V and 4 bases at J, leaving 12 bases unmatched. Germline-derived CDR1 and CDR2 are SGHTA and FQGTGA. CDR3 loop: CASSLTPQREPPYNEQFF. CDR3 nucleotides: TGTGCCAGCAGCTTAACACCTCAGCGGGAACCTCCGTACAATGAGCAGTTCTTC.

CDR3 nucleotide sequence: TGTGCCAGCAGCCCACGACTAGCGGGGGGGCCCGGCACAGATACGCAGTATTTT. It is translated as CASSPRLAGGPGTDTQYF. This chain joins TRBV7-7 and TRBJ2-3, with TRBD2 identical over 14 bases. CDR3 length: 18 amino acids. Germline CDR1 and CDR2: SSHAT and FNYEAQ (reference sequence). The V and J ends lost 5 bases and 1 base, in that order; junction bases with no gene match: 8. The whole variable domain, remainder taken from reference TRBV7-7 and TRBJ2-3, is GAGVSQSPRYKVTKRGQDVTLRCDPISSHATLYWYQQALGQGPEFLTYFNYEAQPDKSGLPSDRFSAERPEGSISTLTIQRTEQRDSAMYRCASSPRLAGGPGTDTQYFGPGTRLTVL.

The gene calls are TRBV7-9 and TRBJ2-2; 7 positions match TRBD2. The CDR3 sequence is 15 residues long. J gave up 3 bases and V 1 base, and 2 bases lay outside the gene matches. Germline CDR1 is SEHNR and CDR2 is FQNEAQ (reference sequence). CDR3 coding DNA: TGTGCCAGCAGCTTAGTCGCGGGAGACACCGGGGAGCTGTTTTTT. Amino acids: CASSLVAGDTGELFF.

This clone turned up a few times. In nucleotides, the CDR3 is TGTGCCACCAGTGACGTCGGACTAGCGGGGGAGACCCAGTACTTC. Protein: CATSDVGLAGETQYF. The chain carries TRBV24-1 and TRBJ2-5, with 12 bases that match TRBD2. Losses at the gene ends were 4 bases for V and 5 bases for J; bases not matched to a gene: 4. CDR1 and CDR2 (germline): KGHDR, SFDVKD. This CDR3 comprises 15 residues.

The DNA for the CDR3 is TGTGCCAGCAGCCTACCGACAGTAAACATTCAGTACTTC. It yields the protein CASSLPTVNIQYF. The chain has TRBV7-8 and TRBJ2-4; possibly TRBD1 for D (5 bases). Trimming removed 5 bases at V and 6 bases at J, with 11 bases between. Germline lookup yields CDR1 SGHVS and CDR2 FQNEAQ. CDR3 length equals 13 residues.

The chain couples TRBV19 to TRBJ2-2; no reliable D call. This CDR3 is built from 15 residues. V was trimmed by 2 bases and J by 0 bases, leaving 7 bases between them. The germline CDR1 and CDR2 sequences are LNHDA and SQIVND (reference sequence). CDR3 in DNA: TGTGCCAGTAGTATAAAGCTACCGAACACCGGGGAGCTGTTTTTT. Translated: CASSIKLPNTGELFF.

CDR3 DNA sequence: TGTGCTCTTACAGGGGATGGTTATGGCTACACCTTC. Amino acids: CALTGDGYGYTF. The chain couples TRBV28 to TRBJ1-2; TRBD1 matches at 7 bases. The CDR3 spans 12 residues. From germline, CDR1 is MDHEN and CDR2 SYDVKM.

This sequence joins TRBV6-5 and TRBJ2-7; 9 nucleotides line up with TRBD1. Germline V gene data show CDR1 as MNHEY and CDR2 as SVGAGI. The CDR3 runs 13 residues. The trim removed 10 bases at V and 0 bases at J, leaving 4 bases unmatched. The CDR3 DNA follows: TGTGCCACAGGGACAGGGAGCTCCTACGAGCAGTACTTC. Protein sequence: CATGTGSSYEQYF.

V usage is TRBV12-3 or TRBV12-4 and J usage is TRBJ1-1; the D is unclear. The CDR3 totals 11 residues. The V end lost 4 bases, the J end lost 9 bases, and 9 bases lay between the germline ends. The CDR3 sequence is CASSYRVKAFF. CDR3 in DNA: TGTGCCAGCAGTTACCGGGTCAAAGCTTTCTTT.

The CDR3 is CASSLGDRSSYEQYF. In nucleotides, the CDR3 is TGTGCCAGCAGCTTGGGGGACAGGAGCTCCTACGAGCAGTACTTC. This chain links TRBV5-4 with TRBJ2-7; 8 bases match TRBD1. V lost 0 bases and J lost 0; bases outside the gene matches: 2. CDR3 size: 15 residues. Looked up from germline, CDR1 is SGHNT and CDR2 is YYREEE (reference sequence).

The CDR3 bases are TGTGCCAGCAGCTTCGGCGGGGATCAGCCCCAGCATTTT. This sequence encodes CASSFGGDQPQHF. The chain employs TRBV7-9 and TRBJ1-5; D is ambiguous. This CDR3 contains 13 residues. CDR1 and CDR2 from the germline V gene are SEHNR and FQNEAQ (reference sequence). The V and J ends lost 3 bases and 5 bases respectively, with 8 bases between them.